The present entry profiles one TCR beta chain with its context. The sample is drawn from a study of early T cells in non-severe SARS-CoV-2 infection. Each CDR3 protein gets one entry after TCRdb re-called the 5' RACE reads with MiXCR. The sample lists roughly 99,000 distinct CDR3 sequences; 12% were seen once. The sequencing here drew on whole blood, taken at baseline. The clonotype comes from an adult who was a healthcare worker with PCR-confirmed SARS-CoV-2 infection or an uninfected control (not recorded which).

CDR3 protein: CASSFPGGAEAFF. CDR3 nucleotide sequence: TGTGCCAGCAGTTTCCCGGGGGGGGCTGAAGCTTTCTTT. The chain links TRBV6-6 to TRBJ1-1, with D perhaps TRBD1 (5 bases). The CDR3 consists of 13 residues. V lost 4 bases to trimming and J lost 6 bases, with 12 bases between them. Germline CDR1 reads MNHNY; CDR2 reads SVGAGI (reference sequence).